Below, 32 T cell receptor beta chains from the same sample are listed, as sequenced in a study of cytomegalovirus exposure and HLA in healthy donors. PCR involved 60 Vbeta and 13 Jbeta primers. The repertoire was sequenced with immunoSEQ multiplex PCR; TCRdb's copy has only in-frame clones and lacks some. The repertoire holds 150,000 to 200,000 clones, more than 65% seen once, with around 3% in the top ten. Sequenced: PBMCs. These receptors were obtained from a woman aged 40 to 50 in good health and CMV-seropositive.

Notes on this clone: A junction boundary mismatches the germline segment, possibly from a read error. The rearrangement uses TRBV2 and TRBJ1-5; possibly TRBD1 for D (5 bases). The CDR3 length is 13 residues. Germline loops: CDR1 SNHLY, CDR2 FYNNEI. The CDR3 region has the DNA TGTGCCAGCCTGGGGCAGGGAAATCAGCCCCAGAATTTT. This sequence encodes CASLGQGNQPQNF.

This clone was observed a few times. The chain combines TRBV29-1 with TRBJ1-2; unclear D gene. There are 12 residues in the CDR3. Germline lookup yields CDR1 SQVTM and CDR2 ANQGSEA. V gave up 2 bases and J gave up 1 base, with 5 bases separating them. The CDR3 sequence: CSVEQINYGYTF. The CDR3 DNA sequence: TGCAGCGTTGAACAAATTAACTATGGCTACACCTTC.

The CDR3 spells CASSLDTGEQYF. Written as DNA, the CDR3 is TGTGCCAGCAGCTTAGACACGGGGGAGCAGTACTTC. The chain recombines TRBV11-3 with TRBJ2-7; perhaps TRBD2 as D (5 bases). The germline gives CDR1 SGHNT, CDR2 YENEEA. The CDR3 loop spans 12 amino acids. V gave up 0 bases and J gave up 7 bases, with 7 bases separating them.

V is TRBV27 and J is TRBJ2-7; perhaps TRBD1 as D (6 bases). The CDR3 contains 14 residues. Per the germline V gene, CDR1 is MNHEY and CDR2 is SMNVEV (reference sequence). Trimming removed 3 bases at V and 5 bases at J, with 14 bases between. The CDR3, as DNA: TGTGCCAGCAGTTTTAACCCCAGGGGCCACGAGCAGTACTTC. This translates into CASSFNPRGHEQYF.

This rearrangement joins TRBV5-8 to TRBJ2-7, with TRBD2 identical over 12 bases. The CDR3 is 15 amino acids. The germline V gene encodes CDR1 SGHTS and CDR2 YDEGEE. V lost 4 bases and J lost 4; bases outside the gene matches: 6. The CDR3: CASSHRTSGTYEQYF. CDR3 DNA: TGTGCCAGCAGCCATAGGACTAGCGGGACATACGAGCAGTACTTC.

The J gene is TRBJ2-2, the V gene TRBV27, with a weak D call TRBD2 (6 bases). The CDR3 is made up of 13 amino acids. In germline, CDR1 is MNHEY, CDR2 SMNVEV (reference sequence). Trimming removed 5 bases from V and 7 bases from J, with 11 bases in between. The DNA for the CDR3 is TGTGCCAGCAGTACGGGAGTTAGCGGGGAGCTGTTTTTT. Translated, it gives CASSTGVSGELFF.

This clone has just one count. The DNA of the CDR3 is TGTGCCATCAGTGATAACCCCCCCGGGACACTTAACACCGGGGAGCTGTTTTTT. Translation gives CAISDNPPGTLNTGELFF. J is TRBJ2-2 and V is TRBV10-3; D possibly corresponds to TRBD1 (6 bases). Germline lookup yields CDR1 ENHRY and CDR2 SYGVKD. The CDR3 contains 18 residues. V was clipped by 3 bases and J by 2 bases, with 19 bases between them.

The chain carries TRBV7-9 and TRBJ2-7; 7 nucleotides align to TRBD2. This CDR3 is 14 amino acids long. Germline V gives CDR1 SEHNR, CDR2 FQNEAQ (reference sequence). The V and J ends lost 5 bases and 2 bases, in that order; junction bases with no gene match: 6. The DNA for the CDR3 is TGTGCCAGCAGCCTCGCTAGCGGTCCCTACGAGCAGTACTTC. Its translation: CASSLASGPYEQYF.

Regarding this clone: Other DNA sequences in the same sample also yield this CDR3. This chain uses TRBV27 with TRBJ1-5; 7 nucleotides align to TRBD1. CDR1 MNHEY and CDR2 SMNVEV come from the germline V gene (reference sequence). V lost 5 bases, J lost 3 bases, and 7 bases stayed unmatched. CDR3 length equals 15 residues. CDR3 in DNA: TGTGCCAGCAGTGCGAGGACAGGATACAATCAGCCCCAGCATTTT. Translating it yields CASSARTGYNQPQHF.

The chain carries TRBV9 and TRBJ1-6; weak D call: TRBD1 (6 bases). CDR3 length: 16 residues. Germline assignment: CDR1 SGDLS and CDR2 YYNGEE. V gave up 8 bases and J gave up 1 base, with 16 bases separating them. The CDR3 DNA sequence: TGTGCCAGACCGGGGAAGGGGGAGTCCTATAATTCACCCCTCCACTTT. Its protein product is CARPGKGESYNSPLHF.

This clone was observed a handful of times. J is TRBJ1-3 and V is TRBV7-2; 9 bases map to TRBD1. Germline CDR1 reads SGHTA; CDR2 reads FQGNSA. J was trimmed by 4 bases and V by 5 bases; bases with no gene match: 9. The CDR3 contains 16 residues. The CDR3 DNA follows: TGTGCCAGCAGCCCCCAGGGACAGGGTAACGGAAACACCATATATTTT. Encoded protein: CASSPQGQGNGNTIYF. Supplemented by reference TRBV7-2 and TRBJ1-3, the full variable domain reads GAGVSQSPSNKVTEKGKDVELRCDPISGHTALYWYRQSLGQGLEFLIYFQGNSAPDKSGLPSDRFSAERTGGSVSTLTIQRTQQEDSAVYLCASSPQGQGNGNTIYFGEGSWLTVV.

This clone was found a few times. V usage is TRBV5-1 and J usage is TRBJ1-1, with a tentative D call TRBD1 (5 bases). Germline values: CDR1 SGHRS, CDR2 YFSETQ. Deletions cut 1 base from V and 8 bases from J, with 12 bases between. This CDR3 has 13 amino acids. In DNA form, the CDR3 reads TGCGCCAGCAGCTTGTACGGGGGGAGAGAAGCTTTCTTT. Its translation is CASSLYGGREAFF.

With regard to this clone: The germline gene is not matched at one end of the junction; a read error may be the cause. The CDR3 sequence: CASSLTAGRSSNQQFF. CDR3 DNA: TGTGCCAGCAGCTTAACGGCGGGTAGGTCCTCCAATCAGCAGTTCTTC. The chain combines TRBV7-2 with TRBJ2-1, with D perhaps matching TRBD2 (5 bases). Per the germline V gene, CDR1 is SGHTA and CDR2 is FQGNSA. The CDR3 has 16 residues.

This clone was counted between two and nine times. This rearrangement joins TRBV2 to TRBJ2-7; 9 bases line up with TRBD2. V shed 7 bases, J shed 5 bases, and the junction held 9 bases outside the gene matches. CDR3 length: 14 residues. Germline assignment: CDR1 SNHLY and CDR2 FYNNEI. CDR3 sequence: CASTLREGYHEQYF. As DNA, the CDR3 is TGTGCCAGCACTTTGCGGGAGGGTTACCACGAGCAGTACTTC.

The chain joins TRBV20-1 to TRBJ1-3; unclear D gene. V lost 3 bases to trimming and J lost 7 bases, with 7 bases between them. The CDR3 runs to 11 residues. Looked up from germline, CDR1 is DFQATT and CDR2 is SNEGSKA (reference sequence). The CDR3 nucleotides are TGCAGTGCTAGCGGTGATAACACCATATATTTT. It codes for CSASGDNTIYF.

This clone was seen a handful of times. V usage is TRBV28 and J usage is TRBJ2-3; D ambiguous. Germline V gene sequence: CDR1 MDHEN, CDR2 SYDVKM. V lost 6 bases to trimming and J lost 1 base, with 11 bases between them. The CDR3 runs 14 residues. This CDR3 is CASSPRPGTDTQYF. The DNA for the CDR3 is TGTGCCAGCAGCCCCCGCCCGGGCACAGATACGCAGTATTTT.

This clone was seen a single time. The chain uses TRBV10-2 and TRBJ2-3; unclear D gene. Germline V gene lookup returns CDR1 WSHSY and CDR2 SAAADI. Trimming pared 6 bases from V and 0 bases from J, leaving 10 bases between. This CDR3 is 14 amino acids long. This CDR3 is CASRARSSTDTQYF. For the CDR3, the DNA is TGCGCCAGCAGGGCCCGTTCTAGCACAGATACGCAGTATTTT.

This chain connects TRBV19 to TRBJ1-1, with TRBD1 matching 9 bases. Per the germline V gene, CDR1 is LNHDA and CDR2 is SQIVND (reference sequence). With V trimmed by 4 bases and J by 4 bases, 7 bases remained unmatched. The CDR3 has 15 amino acids. The DNA for the CDR3 is TGTGCCAGTAGTACAGTTTGGGGACAGGGCACTGAAGCTTTCTTT. Translated, it gives CASSTVWGQGTEAFF.

This clone has just a few counts. This chain links TRBV6-5 with TRBJ1-5; weak D call: TRBD1 (5 bases). With 6 bases removed from V and 8 bases from J, the gap between germline ends came to 17 bases. Germline V gives CDR1 MNHEY, CDR2 SVGAGI. The CDR3 totals 14 residues. CDR3 protein: CASRAPGDGKPQHF. The CDR3 region has the DNA TGTGCCAGCAGGGCCCCGGGGGACGGAAAGCCCCAGCATTTT.

CDR3 loop: CASSRADTPEQYF. The CDR3 bases are TGTGCCAGCAGTCGCGCCGACACCCCCGAGCAGTACTTC. The genes are TRBV28 and TRBJ2-7; D unresolved. V lost 5 bases and J 6 bases, leaving 14 bases between the germline ends. Germline CDR1 is MDHEN and CDR2 is SYDVKM. The CDR3 has 13 residues.

This chain links TRBV7-2 with TRBJ2-7; D is unclear. In germline, CDR1 is SGHTA, CDR2 FQGNSA. Trimming cost V 6 bases and J 7 bases, with 22 bases left between them. The CDR3 covers 15 residues. CDR3 sequence: CASSLGSKPGYEQYF. For the CDR3, the DNA is TGTGCCAGCAGTCTCGGGTCCAAACCCGGTTATGAGCAGTACTTC.

The rearrangement uses TRBV6-1 and TRBJ1-5, with TRBD1 identical over 7 bases. The trim removed 4 bases at V and 0 bases at J, leaving 3 bases unmatched. The CDR3 loop spans 15 amino acids. Germline V lookup: CDR1 MNHNS, CDR2 SASEGT. CDR3 bases: TGTGCCAGCAGTGGGGACAGTTATAGCAATCAGCCCCAGCATTTT. Translation: CASSGDSYSNQPQHF.

The J gene is TRBJ2-7, the V gene TRBV6-6; 12 bases line up with TRBD2. The J segment lost 2 bases and the V segment lost 6 bases, leaving 8 bases of the junction unmatched. From germline, CDR1 is MNHNY and CDR2 SVGAGI (reference sequence). This CDR3 region has 16 residues. CDR3 in amino acids: CASRSRTSGKPYEQYF. The CDR3 DNA is TGTGCCAGCAGATCCCGGACTAGCGGGAAGCCCTACGAGCAGTACTTC.

The chain has TRBV5-6 and TRBJ2-5; possibly TRBD1 for D (6 bases). The length of the CDR3 is 14 residues. Germline loops: CDR1 SGHDT, CDR2 YYEEEE. Trimming took off 3 bases at V and 11 bases at J, with 20 bases between the two ends. CDR3 residues: CASSSSGTSWEQYF. The CDR3, as DNA: TGTGCCAGCAGCTCATCAGGGACATCATGGGAGCAGTACTTC.

V usage is TRBV5-4 and J usage is TRBJ2-2, with 8 nucleotides matching TRBD2. This CDR3 is 15 amino acids long. Unmatched junction bases numbered 7, after V lost 4 bases and J lost 5 bases. The germline gives CDR1 SGHNT, CDR2 YYREEE (reference sequence). CDR3 sequence: CASSPNGGGTGELFF. CDR3 nucleotides: TGTGCCAGCAGCCCGAACGGGGGGGGAACCGGGGAGCTGTTTTTT.

This chain uses TRBV5-1 with TRBJ2-7, with a weak D call TRBD2 (5 bases). Germline V CDR1 and CDR2: SGHRS, YFSETQ. V was clipped by 4 bases and J by 0 bases, with 14 bases between them. The CDR3 is 15 residues long. DNA for the CDR3: TGCGCCAGCAGCCCACCGAGCGGCCTCTCCTACGAGCAGTACTTC. Translation: CASSPPSGLSYEQYF.

The genes are TRBV6-5 and TRBJ2-7, with D possibly being TRBD1 (5 bases). Trimming took off 0 bases at V and 3 bases at J, with 9 bases between the two ends. In germline, CDR1 is MNHEY, CDR2 SVGAGI. The CDR3 runs to 14 residues. In DNA form, the CDR3 reads TGTGCCAGCAGTTACTCTTCAGGGTTCTACGAGCAGTACTTC. It codes for CASSYSSGFYEQYF.

This clone was recorded only once. The chain is built from TRBV5-4 and TRBJ2-5; 11 bases fit TRBD2. Germline CDR1 reads SGHNT; CDR2 reads YYREEE (reference sequence). CDR3 length: 15 residues. J was trimmed by 4 bases and V by 2 bases; bases with no gene match: 4. CDR3 protein: CASSFGSGRGETQYF. Here the CDR3 DNA reads TGTGCCAGCAGCTTTGGTAGCGGGAGGGGAGAGACCCAGTACTTC.

This clone was counted between two and nine times. This chain connects TRBV5-4 to TRBJ2-5, with 8 bases fitting TRBD1. The CDR3 totals 15 residues. V lost 4 bases, J lost 2 bases, and 7 bases stayed unmatched. Per germline, CDR1 SGHNT and CDR2 YYREEE (reference sequence). This chain's CDR3 is CASSPDQGAQETQYF. In DNA form, the CDR3 reads TGTGCCAGCAGCCCGGACCAGGGGGCACAAGAGACCCAGTACTTC.

This clone was seen only a few times. The chain employs TRBV2 and TRBJ1-5; 8 bases agree with TRBD1. This CDR3 is 15 amino acids long. Trimming cost V 5 bases and J 6 bases; bases outside gene matches: 9. Germline V CDR1 and CDR2: SNHLY, FYNNEI. The CDR3 loop reads CASSFMTTGAQPQHF. The DNA of the CDR3 is TGTGCCAGCAGTTTTATGACGACAGGGGCTCAGCCCCAGCATTTT.

The V call is TRBV7-9, the J call TRBJ1-4, with TRBD1 as a possible D gene (6 bases). V was pared by 5 bases and J by 5 bases, with 21 bases between. Germline V gives CDR1 SEHNR, CDR2 FQNEAQ (reference sequence). This CDR3 has 17 amino acids. CDR3: CASSLPTGQGKNEKLFF. DNA for the CDR3: TGTGCCAGCAGCCTACCTACAGGGCAGGGGAAAAATGAAAAACTGTTTTTT.

The rearrangement joins TRBV4-1 to TRBJ1-1, with 7 nucleotides matching TRBD1. The germline V gene encodes CDR1 MGHRA and CDR2 YSYEKL. Trimming removed 8 bases from V and 5 bases from J; junction bases left unmatched: 17. The CDR3 is 16 residues long. CDR3 region: CASASDDRAGRTEAFF. In DNA form, the CDR3 reads TGCGCCAGCGCGTCAGATGACAGGGCCGGGCGAACTGAAGCTTTCTTT.